The sample holds one count of the clone carrying this T cell receptor beta chain. Its cognate antigen is unknown. This specimen comes from a study of blood T cells in healthy people across ages. Findings and limits, study-wide: Observed TCR beta diversity showed a strong correlation with the percentage of naive T cells as measured by flow cytometry.

Germline V lookup: CDR1 SGHTA, CDR2 FQGNSA. CDR3 length equals 17 residues. Trimming took 5 bases from V and 9 from J, leaving 25 bases between them. Then a second PCR, running about 6 to 11 cycles, was carried out with a sample-barcoded 5' primer and a J-beta primer mix. Every cDNA was tagged by a template-switch adaptor with 12 random nucleotides. Via MiXCR, TCRdb re-called the 5' RACE reads, giving one row per CDR3 protein. The sample has some 1.8 million distinct CDR3 sequences, about two fifths seen once. This chain uses TRBV7-2 with TRBJ2-2, with D possibly being TRBD1 or TRBD2 (7 bases each). The TCR sequence derives from a human donor in good health. What was sequenced was blood. CDR3 protein: CASSRYSQGGGSRELFF. CDR3 DNA: TGTGCCAGCAGCCGATACTCCCAGGGGGGGGGATCGAGGGAGCTGTTTTTT.